The sequence of this T cell receptor (beta chain) was determined in a study of cytomegalovirus exposure and HLA in healthy donors. Notes on the study in general: In vitro work confirmed that a few CMV-associated chains recognize CMV antigens. Among the sequence variants, a highly shared cluster was likely an artifact of sequencing.

PCR involved 60 Vbeta and 13 Jbeta primers. Original processing notes: In a later analysis, the count reached some 73 million unique TCR beta chains, with 9 million to 11 million shared. Only in-frame clones appear in the TCRdb table, and some are missing; sequencing was by immunoSEQ multiplex PCR. V and J calls and clone size are copied from that table; D and trimming were computed from the DNA. The table has tens of thousands of clones, under 85% seen once; the top ten hold under 6.5%. Of note for this clone: The antigen is unknown.

The CDR3 runs to 15 residues. Per the germline V gene, CDR1 is KGHSH and CDR2 is LQKENI. The ends were cut back, 1 base at V and 5 bases at J, with 14 bases in the middle. Donors likely had unrecorded immune exposures despite being nominally healthy when sampled. The chain has TRBV18 and TRBJ1-1; no firm D call. The receptor's source is a man aged 50-60 years in good health and CMV-seronegative. Source material: PBMCs. CDR3: CASSPLQSSGTEAFF. DNA for the CDR3: TGTGCCAGCTCACCACTTCAATCGTCGGGTACTGAAGCTTTCTTT. Combining the CDR3 with reference TRBV18 and TRBJ1-1 gives the whole variable domain NAGVMQNPRHLVRRRGQEARLRCSPMKGHSHVYWYRQLPEEGLKFMVYLQKENIIDESGMPKERFSAEFPKEGPSILRIQQVVRGDSAAYFCASSPLQSSGTEAFFGQGTRLTVV.